These 31 T cell receptor beta chains were sequenced from one sample in a study of CD8+ T cells in alopecia areata. Stated treatment: oral pan-JAK inhibitor, 5-10 mg twice daily. Extraction of RNA preceded its reverse transcription into cDNA, which served as the sequencing template. Repertoires were generated with immunoSEQ multiplex PCR, while TCRdb's copy carries only in-frame clones and drops some. The table records fewer than 250,000 clones, 50% to 60% of them present only once. The sample here was CD4+ T cells sorted from blood, taken at week 4, from a patient treated with tofacitinib. The receptor source for this set is a human donor with alopecia areata.

The V call is TRBV6-5, the J call TRBJ1-1; D possibly corresponds to TRBD1 (6 bases). The V gene lost 2 bases and the J gene lost 6 bases, with 16 bases spanning the gap. From germline, CDR1 is MNHEY and CDR2 SVGAGI. The CDR3 runs to 15 residues. CDR3 residues: CASSYIGGGRAEAFF. CDR3 coding DNA: TGTGCCAGCAGTTACATCGGGGGCGGTAGGGCTGAAGCTTTCTTT.

The chain couples TRBV7-2 to TRBJ2-1, with a weak D call TRBD2 (6 bases). Trimming removed 5 bases from V and 7 bases from J, with 12 bases in between. The CDR3 has 13 amino acids. Germline V gene data show CDR1 as SGHTA and CDR2 as FQGNSA. Written as DNA, the CDR3 is TGTGCCAGCAGCCAACTAGCTAGGAATGAGCAGTTCTTC. Residues: CASSQLARNEQFF.

The chain links TRBV7-2 to TRBJ2-3; D uncertain. CDR1 and CDR2 (germline): SGHTA, FQGNSA. V lost 5 bases and J lost 4, with 13 bases in between. The CDR3 is 14 amino acids. Here the CDR3 reads CASSLSFASDTQYF. CDR3 sequence (DNA): TGTGCCAGCAGCCTGTCGTTTGCGTCAGATACGCAGTATTTT. Complete variable domain (other parts from reference TRBV7-2 and TRBJ2-3): GAGVSQSPSNKVTEKGKDVELRCDPISGHTALYWYRQSLGQGLEFLIYFQGNSAPDKSGLPSDRFSAERTGGSVSTLTIQRTQQEDSAVYLCASSLSFASDTQYFGPGTRLTVL.

V usage is TRBV27 and J usage is TRBJ1-5; 7 bases fit TRBD1. The CDR3 is 14 amino acids. The V and J ends lost 0 bases and 5 bases, in that order; junction bases with no gene match: 1. Germline CDR1 is MNHEY and CDR2 is SMNVEV (reference sequence). The CDR3 loop reads CASSLSGTDQPQHF. In DNA, the CDR3 is TGTGCCAGCAGTTTATCCGGGACAGATCAGCCCCAGCATTTT.

This clone appeared a few times. The V call is TRBV29-1, the J call TRBJ2-3, with D possibly matching TRBD1 (6 bases). Trimming took 4 bases from V and 6 from J, leaving 17 bases between them. The germline V gene has CDR1 SQVTM and CDR2 ANQGSEA. This CDR3 spans 14 amino acids. The CDR3: CSVALEGTSDTQYF. For the CDR3, the DNA is TGCAGCGTTGCCCTCGAAGGGACATCGGATACGCAGTATTTT.

The chain links TRBV7-2 to TRBJ2-7; D not certain. From germline, CDR1 is SGHTA and CDR2 FQGNSA. This CDR3 has 12 amino acids. Trimming pared 0 bases from V and 4 bases from J, leaving 4 bases between. The CDR3 coding sequence is TGTGCCAGCAGCTTAGCCGCGTACGAGCAGTACTTC. It specifies CASSLAAYEQYF.

This rearrangement joins TRBV30 to TRBJ2-5, with D tentatively TRBD1 or TRBD2 (5 bases each). Germline-derived CDR1 and CDR2 are GTSNPN and SVGIG (reference sequence). Trimming shortened V by 4 bases and J by 7 bases, and 19 bases separated the two germline ends. CDR3 length equals 14 residues. The CDR3 protein is CAWNGPPGGGTQYF. The CDR3 DNA is TGTGCCTGGAACGGGCCACCAGGTGGGGGGACCCAGTACTTC.

The CDR3, as DNA: TGTGCCAGCAGCTTAGATAGCGGGAGGTCAAATGAGCAGTTCTTC. Protein: CASSLDSGRSNEQFF. The chain joins TRBV11-2 to TRBJ2-1; 10 bases fit TRBD2. V was clipped by 0 bases and J by 7 bases; unmatched bases: 3. CDR1 is SGHAT and CDR2 is FQNNGV in the germline V gene. The length of the CDR3 is 15 residues.

The chain couples TRBV28 to TRBJ1-3; D is undetermined. This CDR3 has 14 residues. Germline V lookup: CDR1 MDHEN, CDR2 SYDVKM. The V end was cut by 7 bases, the J end by 0 bases, with 10 bases between. CDR3 sequence reads: CASTSGSSGNTIYF. Written as DNA, the CDR3 is TGTGCCAGCACCTCGGGGTCCTCTGGAAACACCATATATTTT.

V usage is TRBV30 and J usage is TRBJ2-3, with TRBD2 as a possible D gene (6 bases). The V gene's germline CDR1 is GTSNPN and CDR2 SVGIG (reference sequence). The CDR3 is 15 residues long. Trimming took off 0 bases at V and 1 base at J, with 11 bases between the two ends. This chain's CDR3 is CAWSVVWGGTDTQYF. Here the CDR3 DNA reads TGTGCCTGGAGTGTAGTTTGGGGGGGCACAGATACGCAGTATTTT.

This clone was picked up one time. This sequence joins TRBV5-4 and TRBJ2-3, with unresolved D. Between the trimmed V and J ends, which lost 0 bases and 7 bases, there was a span of 6 bases. The CDR3 consists of 12 residues. Looked up from germline, CDR1 is SGHNT and CDR2 is YYREEE (reference sequence). CDR3 loop: CASSLGVNTQYF. The DNA of the CDR3 is TGTGCCAGCAGCTTGGGGGTTAATACGCAGTATTTT.

About this clone itself: Mismatch with germline at one junction end may stem from a read error. Other DNA sequences of this sample code for an identical CDR3. J is TRBJ2-5 and V is TRBV30, with unresolved D. The germline V gene has CDR1 GTSNPN and CDR2 SVGIG (reference sequence). CDR3 length equals 15 residues. The CDR3 sequence: CAWSVRVGRSKTQYF. CDR3 coding DNA: TGTGCCTGGAGTGTACGGGTTGGTAGGTCCAAGACCCAATACTTC.

V is TRBV30 and J is TRBJ2-7, with 10 bases identical to TRBD2. This CDR3 comprises 17 residues. With 5 bases clipped from V and 3 bases from J, the junction kept 16 bases outside the gene matches. Germline values: CDR1 GTSNPN, CDR2 SVGIG (reference sequence). Here the CDR3 DNA reads TGTGCCTGGGAGCAAACGAATCTAGCGGGGGCCAGCTACGAGCAGTACTTC. Amino acids: CAWEQTNLAGASYEQYF.

This clone was seen only once. The V call is TRBV29-1, the J call TRBJ2-3; D might be TRBD2 (5 bases). The CDR3 is made up of 12 amino acids. V was pared by 7 bases and J by 3 bases, with 11 bases between. Germline CDR1 SQVTM, CDR2 ANQGSEA. CDR3 protein: CSAQRGTDTQYF. DNA of the CDR3: TGCAGCGCACAACGGGGTACAGATACGCAGTATTTT.

This chain links TRBV15 with TRBJ2-2; D call uncertain. The V end was cut by 5 bases, the J end by 5 bases, with 6 bases between. There are 12 residues in the CDR3. CDR1 is LNHNV, CDR2 YYDKDF, per germline (reference sequence). The CDR3 DNA reads as TGTGCCACCAGCGGCTCTACCGGGGAGCTGTTTTTT. It encodes CATSGSTGELFF.

The chain recombines TRBV5-4 with TRBJ2-3; 8 positions match TRBD2. The CDR3 extends over 14 amino acids. The germline V gene has CDR1 SGHNT and CDR2 YYREEE (reference sequence). The J segment lost 3 bases and the V segment lost 2 bases, leaving 2 bases of the junction unmatched. Here the CDR3 DNA reads TGTGCCAGCAGCTTAGCGGGAGTAACAGATACGCAGTATTTT. Encoded protein: CASSLAGVTDTQYF. Full variable domain (outside the CDR3, taken from reference TRBV5-4 and TRBJ2-3): ETGVTQSPTHLIKTRGQQVTLRCSSQSGHNTVSWYQQALGQGPQFIFQYYREEENGRGNFPPRFSGLQFPNYSSELNVNALELDDSALYLCASSLAGVTDTQYFGPGTRLTVL.

V usage is TRBV7-2 and J usage is TRBJ2-7; D tentatively fits TRBD1 or TRBD2 (5 bases each). Germline loops: CDR1 SGHTA, CDR2 FQGNSA. CDR3 length: 14 residues. The V gene lost 1 base and the J gene lost 6 bases, with 13 bases spanning the gap. The CDR3 nucleotides read TGTGCCAGCAGCTTAGGGGGGACCCTTGGCGAGCAGTACTTC. Protein product: CASSLGGTLGEQYF. Variable domain in full (rest from reference TRBV7-2 and TRBJ2-7): GAGVSQSPSNKVTEKGKDVELRCDPISGHTALYWYRQSLGQGLEFLIYFQGNSAPDKSGLPSDRFSAERTGGSVSTLTIQRTQQEDSAVYLCASSLGGTLGEQYFGPGTRLTVT.

CDR3 residues: CASSPLGTNNEQFF. The CDR3 DNA sequence: TGTGCCAGCAGTCCCCTCGGGACCAACAATGAGCAGTTCTTC. The V gene is TRBV27, the J gene TRBJ2-1; D is perhaps TRBD1 or TRBD2 (5 bases each). Trimming took 5 bases from V and 5 from J, leaving 13 bases between them. CDR3 length equals 14 residues. The germline CDR1 and CDR2 sequences are MNHEY and SMNVEV (reference sequence).

This clone was observed a few times. This chain connects TRBV9 to TRBJ2-1; D may correspond to TRBD1 or TRBD2 (5 bases each). Per the germline V gene, CDR1 is SGDLS and CDR2 is YYNGEE. V gave up 0 bases and J gave up 12 bases, with 19 bases separating them. The CDR3 has 15 residues. The CDR3 nucleotides are TGTGCCAGCAGCGTAGTGGGGACGGACGGACGGGGGCAGTTCTTC. Translated, it gives CASSVVGTDGRGQFF. Using reference TRBV9 and TRBJ2-1 for the parts outside the CDR3, the full variable domain is DSGVTQTPKHLITATGQRVTLRCSPRSGDLSVYWYQQSLDQGLQFLIQYYNGEERAKGNILERFSAQQFPDLHSELNLSSLELGDSALYFCASSVVGTDGRGQFFGPGTRLTVL.

This chain links TRBV29-1 with TRBJ2-1; 8 bases fit TRBD2. V lost 7 bases, J lost 8 bases, and 13 bases stayed unmatched. The germline CDR1 and CDR2 sequences are SQVTM and ANQGSEA. The CDR3 has 14 residues. CDR3 residues: CSAERGRGLDEQFF. The CDR3 coding sequence is TGCAGCGCCGAACGTGGGAGGGGACTAGATGAGCAGTTCTTC.

The chain links TRBV6-5 to TRBJ2-1, with TRBD2 matching over 11 bases. Trimming removed 6 bases from V and 12 bases from J; junction bases left unmatched: 10. The CDR3 length is 14 residues. Germline V gives CDR1 MNHEY, CDR2 SVGAGI. CDR3 protein: CASRAQLAGVRQFF. CDR3 nucleotide sequence: TGTGCCAGCAGGGCCCAACTAGCGGGAGTAAGGCAGTTCTTC.

A few counts support this clone. This chain connects TRBV28 to TRBJ2-4; tentatively, D is TRBD1 or TRBD2 (5 bases each). The CDR3 is made up of 12 amino acids. V gave up 7 bases and J gave up 8 bases, with 12 bases separating them. Germline CDR1 is MDHEN and CDR2 is SYDVKM. CDR3 residues: CASNSQGDIQYF. CDR3 coding DNA: TGTGCCAGCAATAGCCAGGGAGACATTCAGTACTTC.

Written as DNA, the CDR3 is TGTGCCATCAGTTTAAATAACAATGAGCAGTTCTTC. Translating it yields CAISLNNNEQFF. The V and J genes are TRBV10-3 and TRBJ2-1; D is uncertain. This CDR3 is built from 12 residues. Trimming removed 5 bases at V and 5 bases at J, with 7 bases between. The germline gives CDR1 ENHRY, CDR2 SYGVKD.

The chain carries TRBV25-1 and TRBJ1-1; D not certain. V lost 2 bases and J lost 5, with 12 bases in between. The germline gives CDR1 MGHDK, CDR2 SYGVNS. The CDR3 is 14 residues long. CDR3 sequence: CASSEGGGRTEAFF. CDR3 nucleotide sequence: TGTGCCAGCAGTGAAGGAGGAGGGAGGACTGAAGCTTTCTTT.

The rearrangement links TRBV7-2 to TRBJ2-2, with D tentatively TRBD1 or TRBD2 (5 bases each). CDR3 length: 16 residues. CDR1 SGHTA and CDR2 FQGNSA come from the germline V gene. V was trimmed by 3 bases and J by 0 bases, leaving 11 bases between them. CDR3 in DNA: TGTGCCAGCAGCTTTATCCAGGGAGCGAACACCGGGGAGCTGTTTTTT. Its translation: CASSFIQGANTGELFF.

This clone was detected a few times. The chain uses TRBV4-2 and TRBJ2-3; 7 positions match TRBD2. The germline gives CDR1 LGHNA, CDR2 YNFKEQ. V was clipped by 4 bases and J by 3 bases; unmatched bases: 7. This CDR3 comprises 15 residues. Here the CDR3 reads CASSRGGSETDTQYF. CDR3 in DNA: TGTGCCAGCAGCCGAGGCGGGAGCGAAACAGATACGCAGTATTTT.

The rearrangement joins TRBV30 to TRBJ1-1; D remains ambiguous. CDR1 is GTSNPN, CDR2 SVGIG, per germline (reference sequence). V gave up 4 bases and J gave up 0 bases, with 6 bases separating them. The CDR3 loop spans 12 amino acids. The CDR3 protein is CAWMNMNTEAFF. For the CDR3, the DNA is TGTGCCTGGATGAACATGAACACTGAAGCTTTCTTT.

The chain recombines TRBV15 with TRBJ2-4; tentatively, D is TRBD1 (5 bases). There are 14 residues in the CDR3. Germline CDR1 and CDR2: LNHNV and YYDKDF (reference sequence). The V and J ends lost 1 base and 4 bases respectively, with 8 bases between them. The DNA for the CDR3 is TGTGCCACCAGCAGAGTACAGGAAAAAAACATTCAGTACTTC. It yields the protein CATSRVQEKNIQYF.

The CDR3 spells CASSISTVSGEQFF. CDR3 bases: TGTGCCAGTAGTATTTCGACGGTATCGGGTGAGCAGTTCTTC. The rearrangement links TRBV19 to TRBJ2-1, with D unresolved. From germline, CDR1 is LNHDA and CDR2 SQIVND (reference sequence). Trimming stripped 3 bases from V and 9 bases from J, with 15 bases between. There are 14 residues in the CDR3.

This clone has just a few counts. The rearrangement uses TRBV19 and TRBJ1-2; D gene ambiguous. In germline, CDR1 is LNHDA, CDR2 SQIVND (reference sequence). The germline V and J ends were trimmed by 3 bases and 1 base, with 12 bases remaining between them. The CDR3 runs 15 residues. CDR3 DNA: TGTGCCAGTAGTATTTCGGGATCCTTTAACTATGGCTACACCTTC. Translated, it gives CASSISGSFNYGYTF. The entire variable domain, with the rest obtained from reference TRBV19 and TRBJ1-2, is as follows: DGGITQSPKYLFRKEGQNVTLSCEQNLNHDAMYWYRQDPGQGLRLIYYSQIVNDFQKGDIAEGYSVSREKKESFPLTVTSAQKNPTAFYLCASSISGSFNYGYTFGSGTRLTVV.

The chain couples TRBV11-1 to TRBJ2-2; the D call may be TRBD1 or TRBD2 (5 bases each). V was trimmed by 4 bases and J by 2 bases, leaving 14 bases between them. The germline V gene encodes CDR1 SGHAT and CDR2 FQDESV (reference sequence). The CDR3 extends over 16 amino acids. The CDR3 reads CASSWPRGGNTGELFF. The CDR3 nucleotides are TGTGCCAGCAGCTGGCCCCGGGGCGGCAACACCGGGGAGCTGTTTTTT.